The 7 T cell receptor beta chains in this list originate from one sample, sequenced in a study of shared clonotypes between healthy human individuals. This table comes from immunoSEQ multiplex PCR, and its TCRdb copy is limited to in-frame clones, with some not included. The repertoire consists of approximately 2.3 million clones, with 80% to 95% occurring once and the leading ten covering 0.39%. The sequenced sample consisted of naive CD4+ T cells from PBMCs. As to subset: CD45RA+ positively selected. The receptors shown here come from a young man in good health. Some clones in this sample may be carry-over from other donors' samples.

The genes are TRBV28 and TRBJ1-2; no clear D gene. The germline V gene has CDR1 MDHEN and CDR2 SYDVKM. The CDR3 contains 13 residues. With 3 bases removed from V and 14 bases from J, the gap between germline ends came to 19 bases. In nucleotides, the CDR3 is TGTGCCAGCAGTTTGAGAGGACTCCCCGGCGGGACCTTC. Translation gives CASSLRGLPGGTF.

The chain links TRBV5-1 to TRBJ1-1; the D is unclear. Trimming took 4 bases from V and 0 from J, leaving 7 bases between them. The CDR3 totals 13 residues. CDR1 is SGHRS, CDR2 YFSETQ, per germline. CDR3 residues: CASSLQMNTEAFF. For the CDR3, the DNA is TGCGCCAGCAGCCTACAGATGAACACTGAAGCTTTCTTT.

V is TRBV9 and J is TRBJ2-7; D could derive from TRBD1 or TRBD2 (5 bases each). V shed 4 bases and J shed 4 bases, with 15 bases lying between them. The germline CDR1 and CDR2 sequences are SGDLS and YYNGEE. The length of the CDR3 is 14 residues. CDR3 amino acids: CASSYRDGPYEQYF. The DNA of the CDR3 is TGTGCCAGCAGCTATAGGGACGGGCCATACGAGCAGTACTTC.

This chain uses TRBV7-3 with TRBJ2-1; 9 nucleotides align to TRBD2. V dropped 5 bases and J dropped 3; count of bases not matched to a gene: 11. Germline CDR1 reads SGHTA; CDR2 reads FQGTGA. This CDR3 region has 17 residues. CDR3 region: CASSLGAGGLGYNEQFF. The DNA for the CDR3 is TGTGCCAGCAGCCTGGGGGCGGGAGGGCTAGGCTACAATGAGCAGTTCTTC.

The CDR3 protein is CASSYSDLADTQYF. CDR3 DNA: TGTGCCAGCAGTTACTCAGATCTTGCAGATACGCAGTATTTT. The chain combines TRBV6-6 with TRBJ2-3; D gene ambiguous. Trimming cost V 0 bases and J 4 bases, with 8 bases left between them. The CDR3 spans 14 residues. Germline CDR1 is MNHNY and CDR2 is SVGAGI (reference sequence).

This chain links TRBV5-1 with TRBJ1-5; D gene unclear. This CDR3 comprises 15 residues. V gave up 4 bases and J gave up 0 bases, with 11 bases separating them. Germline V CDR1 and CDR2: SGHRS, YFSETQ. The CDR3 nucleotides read TGCGCCAGCAGCCAAGAGGGTGATAGCAATCAGCCCCAGCATTTT. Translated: CASSQEGDSNQPQHF.

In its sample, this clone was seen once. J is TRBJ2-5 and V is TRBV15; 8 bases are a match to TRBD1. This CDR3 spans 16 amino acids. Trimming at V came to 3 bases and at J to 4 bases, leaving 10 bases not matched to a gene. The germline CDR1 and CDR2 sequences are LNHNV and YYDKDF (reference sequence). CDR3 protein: CATSRTGATVLETQYF. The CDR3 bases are TGTGCCACCAGCAGGACAGGGGCGACGGTTCTAGAGACCCAGTACTTC.